One and the same sample provided the 28 T cell receptor beta chains below, sequenced in a study of blood T cell repertoires in COVID-19. The assay was immunoSEQ multiplex PCR, and TCRdb's table has in-frame clones only and misses some. The sample contains approximately 280,000 clones, 86% of which appear only once. The source material was PBMCs or T cells enriched from blood (not recorded which). These receptors all come from a woman aged 18-35 years who had recovered from COVID-19.

The chain uses TRBV28 and TRBJ2-1; possibly TRBD1 for D (6 bases). Germline-derived CDR1 and CDR2 are MDHEN and SYDVKM. V lost 5 bases and J lost 8, with 16 bases in between. The CDR3 consists of 14 residues. The DNA of the CDR3 is TGTGCCAGCAGTACAGGGACACTACTGGATGAGCAGTTCTTC. It encodes CASSTGTLLDEQFF.

The CDR3 loop is CASSYLGQVGGNSPLHF. CDR3 in DNA: TGTGCCAGCAGTTATTTGGGACAGGTCGGTGGTAATTCACCCCTCCACTTT. The gene calls are TRBV6-2 or TRBV6-3 and TRBJ1-6; 8 nucleotides line up with TRBD1. J was trimmed by 6 bases and V by 3 bases; bases with no gene match: 10. This CDR3 is built from 17 residues. Germline CDR1 reads MNHEY; CDR2 reads SVGEGT.

The J gene is TRBJ1-5, the V gene TRBV18; tentatively, D is TRBD1 (5 bases). The germline V and J ends were trimmed by 2 bases and 6 bases, with 11 bases remaining between them. The CDR3 covers 14 residues. Germline CDR1 is KGHSH and CDR2 is LQKENI. The CDR3 nucleotides read TGTGCCAGCTCACCAGGGGCGCGGAGTCAGCCCCAGCATTTT. It specifies CASSPGARSQPQHF.

This chain links TRBV18 with TRBJ2-1, with 15 bases fitting TRBD2. In germline, CDR1 is KGHSH, CDR2 LQKENI. The CDR3 contains 18 residues. V dropped 3 bases and J dropped 2; count of bases not matched to a gene: 5. The CDR3 is CASSPRTSGGAAYNEQFF. In DNA, the CDR3 is TGTGCCAGCTCACCGAGGACTAGCGGGGGGGCGGCCTACAATGAGCAGTTCTTC.

This rearrangement joins TRBV25-1 to TRBJ2-5; maybe TRBD1 (5 bases). Germline loops: CDR1 MGHDK, CDR2 SYGVNS. The CDR3 sequence is 15 residues long. V was trimmed by 4 bases and J by 0 bases, leaving 12 bases between them. The CDR3 coding sequence is TGTGCCAGCAGTGCGCCATCAGGGTACCAAGAGACCCAGTACTTC. Translation gives CASSAPSGYQETQYF.

The V and J genes are TRBV7-9 and TRBJ1-6; perhaps TRBD1 as D (6 bases). The germline CDR1 and CDR2 sequences are SEHNR and FQNEAQ (reference sequence). V gave up 4 bases and J gave up 8 bases, with 15 bases separating them. The CDR3 loop spans 15 amino acids. The CDR3 DNA reads TGTGCCAGCAGCTATGGGCGGACAGACGATTCACCCCTCCACTTT. Translation: CASSYGRTDDSPLHF.

The rearrangement joins TRBV18 to TRBJ1-1, with 10 bases matching TRBD1. Losses at the gene ends were 2 bases for V and 6 bases for J; bases not matched to a gene: 6. The CDR3 runs to 15 residues. Germline V gene lookup returns CDR1 KGHSH and CDR2 LQKENI. This chain's CDR3 is CASSPAGQGRAEAFF. The CDR3, as DNA: TGTGCCAGCTCACCAGCGGGACAGGGGCGTGCTGAAGCTTTCTTT.

This chain links TRBV7-2 with TRBJ1-5; D gene ambiguous. Trimming cost V 1 base and J 3 bases, with 13 bases left between them. Germline V gene lookup returns CDR1 SGHTA and CDR2 FQGNSA. The CDR3 has 16 amino acids. The CDR3: CASSLGPQNDNQPQHF. In nucleotides, the CDR3 is TGTGCCAGCAGCTTAGGTCCCCAGAACGACAATCAGCCCCAGCATTTT.

The CDR3 protein is CASSLETAEAFF. CDR3 in DNA: TGTGCCAGCAGCTTAGAGACAGCTGAAGCTTTCTTT. The chain has TRBV11-3 and TRBJ1-1, with D perhaps TRBD1 (5 bases). The V gene lost 0 bases and the J gene lost 6 bases, with 5 bases spanning the gap. Germline V lookup: CDR1 SGHNT, CDR2 YENEEA. The CDR3 length is 12 residues. Together with reference TRBV11-3 and TRBJ1-1, the CDR3 gives the full variable domain: EAGVVQSPRYKIIEKKQPVAFWCNPISGHNTLYWYLQNLGQGPELLIRYENEEAVDDSQLPKDRFSAERLKGVDSTLKIQPAELGDSAVYLCASSLETAEAFFGQGTRLTVV.

The V call is TRBV29-1, the J call TRBJ2-1; 13 bases align to TRBD2. V was clipped by 7 bases and J by 6 bases; unmatched bases: 6. Germline lookup yields CDR1 SQVTM and CDR2 ANQGSEA. CDR3 length: 14 amino acids. The DNA of the CDR3 is TGCAGCGCAGTCGGACTAGCGGGAGTCAATGAGCAGTTCTTC. Its translation is CSAVGLAGVNEQFF.

The chain has TRBV4-1 and TRBJ2-5, with 7 bases that match TRBD1. With 6 bases clipped from V and 2 bases from J, the junction kept 6 bases outside the gene matches. The CDR3 is 14 residues long. Germline V gene lookup returns CDR1 MGHRA and CDR2 YSYEKL. The CDR3 coding sequence is TGCGCCAGCAGTTTCAGACAGGGTCAAGAGACCCAGTACTTC. Translated: CASSFRQGQETQYF.

The chain links TRBV4-1 to TRBJ2-3; 10 bases line up with TRBD2. The germline V gene has CDR1 MGHRA and CDR2 YSYEKL. After removal of 5 bases from V and 2 bases from J, the junction contained 10 bases not matched to a gene. The CDR3 runs to 17 residues. The CDR3 reads CASSGYHSGGPTDTQYF. DNA for the CDR3: TGCGCCAGCAGCGGCTACCATAGCGGGGGGCCCACAGATACGCAGTATTTT.

The CDR3 loop reads CASSQGTGGGSPLHF. CDR3 DNA sequence: TGTGCCAGCAGCCAAGGGACAGGGGGCGGTTCACCCCTCCACTTT. This rearrangement joins TRBV3-1 (or the pseudogene TRBV3-2) to TRBJ1-6; 11 bases line up with TRBD1. The J segment lost 9 bases and the V segment lost 1 base, leaving 2 bases of the junction unmatched. Germline CDR1 LGHDT, CDR2 YNNKEL (reference sequence). The CDR3 extends over 15 amino acids.

J is TRBJ2-5 and V is TRBV28, with TRBD2 matching 16 bases. This CDR3 comprises 19 residues. The germline V gene encodes CDR1 MDHEN and CDR2 SYDVKM. Trimming took 3 bases from V and 5 from J; bases not matched to a gene: 12. The CDR3, as DNA: TGTGCCAGCAGTTTGCAAGTGGGACTAGCGGGGGGGACAAGGGAGACCCAGTACTTC. Protein sequence: CASSLQVGLAGGTRETQYF.

A single count supports this clone. The chain is built from TRBV4-1 and TRBJ2-1, with 10 positions matching TRBD2. This CDR3 comprises 17 residues. Germline assignment: CDR1 MGHRA and CDR2 YSYEKL. After removal of 4 bases from V and 7 bases from J, the junction contained 13 bases not matched to a gene. The CDR3 coding sequence is TGCGCCAGCAGCCCCCCCCTGGGAGCGGGGGGGCGGAATGAGCAGTTCTTC. This translates into CASSPPLGAGGRNEQFF.

Here the CDR3 reads CASRKRGGSSGNTIYF. Here the CDR3 DNA reads TGTGCCAGTAGAAAACGAGGGGGCAGCTCTGGAAACACCATATATTTT. This chain uses TRBV19 with TRBJ1-3, with 7 bases fitting TRBD1. Trimming took 6 bases from V and 0 from J; bases not matched to a gene: 8. Germline CDR1 reads LNHDA; CDR2 reads SQIVND (reference sequence). This CDR3 region has 16 residues.

CDR3 loop: CASTSWSADSYEQYF. CDR3 coding DNA: TGTGCCAGTACCTCGTGGTCAGCGGACAGCTACGAGCAGTACTTC. The chain recombines TRBV19 with TRBJ2-7, with D possibly being TRBD1 (6 bases). V shed 7 bases and J shed 3 bases, with 19 bases lying between them. The CDR3 spans 15 residues. CDR1 LNHDA and CDR2 SQIVND come from the germline V gene (reference sequence). Looking up the rest from reference TRBV19 and TRBJ2-7 gives the full variable domain: DGGITQSPKYLFRKEGQNVTLSCEQNLNHDAMYWYRQDPGQGLRLIYYSQIVNDFQKGDIAEGYSVSREKKESFPLTVTSAQKNPTAFYLCASTSWSADSYEQYFGPGTRLTVT.

This chain connects TRBV7-3 to TRBJ2-5; 9 bases are shared with TRBD1. CDR3 length: 19 amino acids. J was trimmed by 5 bases and V by 3 bases; bases with no gene match: 19. Germline assignment: CDR1 SGHTA and CDR2 FQGTGA. CDR3 loop: CASSFRGRPGTGQGETQYF. The CDR3, as DNA: TGTGCCAGCAGCTTTAGGGGCCGACCCGGGACAGGGCAGGGGGAGACCCAGTACTTC. The variable domain in full, with the rest retrieved from reference TRBV7-3 and TRBJ2-5, is GAGVSQTPSNKVTEKGKYVELRCDPISGHTALYWYRQSLGQGPEFLIYFQGTGAADDSGLPNDRFFAVRPEGSVSTLKIQRTERGDSAVYLCASSFRGRPGTGQGETQYFGPGTRLLVL.

This chain links TRBV4-1 with TRBJ2-2, with TRBD2 as a possible D gene (5 bases). The germline V gene has CDR1 MGHRA and CDR2 YSYEKL. V was shortened by 3 bases and J by 6 bases, with 17 bases between the two germline ends. The CDR3 totals 16 residues. The DNA of the CDR3 is TGCGCCAGCAGCCAGCCCCTTGAGGGTACGGCCGGGGAGCTGTTTTTT. Translation: CASSQPLEGTAGELFF.

J is TRBJ1-2 and V is TRBV19; a weak D match, TRBD1 (5 bases). Germline V lookup: CDR1 LNHDA, CDR2 SQIVND (reference sequence). V lost 5 bases and J lost 2, with 12 bases in between. This CDR3 has 14 residues. In DNA, the CDR3 is TGTGCCAGTAGTTCAGGGATCATGAACTATGGCTACACCTTC. Its translation is CASSSGIMNYGYTF.

The CDR3 region is CASSQEGSGGASTGELFF. CDR3 bases: TGCGCCAGCAGCCAAGAAGGGAGCGGGGGGGCGAGTACCGGGGAGCTGTTTTTT. The rearrangement links TRBV4-1 to TRBJ2-2; TRBD2 matches at 10 bases. The J segment lost 5 bases and the V segment lost 0 bases, leaving 9 bases of the junction unmatched. This CDR3 spans 18 amino acids. The germline gives CDR1 MGHRA, CDR2 YSYEKL.

There are many counts of this clone. The chain recombines TRBV3-1 (or the pseudogene TRBV3-2) with TRBJ1-6; D remains unclear. Germline V CDR1 and CDR2: LGHDT, YNNKEL (reference sequence). V was cut by 3 bases and J by 5 bases, with 11 bases left in between. There are 15 residues in the CDR3. This chain's CDR3 is CASSHREKDNSPLHF. For the CDR3, the DNA is TGTGCCAGCAGCCACCGGGAGAAGGATAATTCACCCCTCCACTTT.

The V and J genes are TRBV2 and TRBJ1-5; unclear D gene. Germline values: CDR1 SNHLY, CDR2 FYNNEI. V lost 3 bases, J lost 4 bases, and 10 bases lay in between. The CDR3 has 14 amino acids. The CDR3 DNA sequence: TGTGCCAGCAGTGAGGTCAACATTAATCAGCCCCAGCATTTT. It specifies CASSEVNINQPQHF.

The genes are TRBV30 and TRBJ1-2; D remains unclear. The V gene's germline CDR1 is GTSNPN and CDR2 SVGIG (reference sequence). V was shortened by 3 bases and J by 2 bases, with 7 bases between the two germline ends. This CDR3 comprises 12 residues. Here the CDR3 reads CAWSIRNYGYTF. The CDR3 DNA reads TGTGCCTGGAGCATCCGGAACTATGGCTACACCTTC.

The rearrangement joins TRBV5-8 to TRBJ1-1; 7 bases align to TRBD1. The J segment lost 0 bases and the V segment lost 5 bases, leaving 13 bases of the junction unmatched. The CDR3 is 17 amino acids. The germline V gene has CDR1 SGHTS and CDR2 YDEGEE. CDR3 bases: TGTGCCAGCAGGATGGACAGGAGGGTGTCGGTGAACACTGAAGCTTTCTTT. It yields the protein CASRMDRRVSVNTEAFF.

In the case of this clone: Other DNA sequences of this sample code for an identical CDR3. The chain uses TRBV7-8 and TRBJ1-2; 7 nucleotides agree with TRBD1. Germline CDR1 and CDR2: SGHVS and FQNEAQ. This CDR3 has 15 residues. V gave up 0 bases and J gave up 2 bases; unmatched junction bases: 3. CDR3 DNA: TGTGCCAGCAGCTTAGCGTACAGGGGAAACTATGGCTACACCTTC. Translated, it gives CASSLAYRGNYGYTF.

This clone was seen only once. The V and J genes are TRBV5-1 and TRBJ1-4; unclear D gene. From germline, CDR1 is SGHRS and CDR2 YFSETQ. V shed 6 bases and J shed 5 bases, with 17 bases lying between them. This CDR3 comprises 15 residues. DNA of the CDR3: TGCGCCAGCACCCCAAGCGCCCTTAGGAATGAAAAACTGTTTTTT. Its translation: CASTPSALRNEKLFF.

The chain employs TRBV7-9 and TRBJ1-4; D is unclear. Germline V gene sequence: CDR1 SEHNR, CDR2 FQNEAQ (reference sequence). The CDR3 is 11 residues long. V was clipped by 4 bases and J by 6 bases, with 3 bases between them. The CDR3 spells CASSSYEKLFF. Written as DNA, the CDR3 is TGTGCCAGCAGCTCCTATGAAAAACTGTTTTTT.